These 8 T cell receptor beta chains originate from one sample sequenced in a study of blood T cell repertoires in COVID-19. Assay: immunoSEQ multiplex PCR; the TCRdb copy retains only in-frame clones and omits some. The sample lists about 200,000 clones, about 85% seen once, with roughly 21% in the top ten. Source material: peripheral blood. These receptors originate from a man between 60 and 75 years old with active or convalescent COVID-19.

The rearrangement links TRBV2 to TRBJ1-5; D is ambiguous. The CDR3 contains 15 residues. The V gene lost 4 bases and the J gene lost 6 bases, with 16 bases spanning the gap. The germline V gene encodes CDR1 SNHLY and CDR2 FYNNEI. The CDR3 DNA reads as TGTGCCAGCAGTGCTATAGGGAGCGAGCGTCAGCCCCAGCATTTT. It is translated as CASSAIGSERQPQHF.

The CDR3 DNA reads TGTGCCAGCAGCTTAGGGGGTGACAGGGCTGGGTCACCCCTCCACTTT. Its protein is CASSLGGDRAGSPLHF. The V call is TRBV11-1, the J call TRBJ1-6; 7 bases are shared with TRBD1. V dropped 1 base and J dropped 10; count of bases not matched to a gene: 10. Germline V gene sequence: CDR1 SGHAT, CDR2 FQDESV (reference sequence). The length of the CDR3 is 16 residues.

This clone has only one observation. This rearrangement joins TRBV20-1 to TRBJ2-3; 8 positions match TRBD2. Germline loops: CDR1 DFQATT, CDR2 SNEGSKA (reference sequence). J gave up 4 bases and V 3 bases, and 6 bases lay outside the gene matches. The CDR3 is 14 amino acids. CDR3 sequence: CSASRGGGADTQYF. The CDR3 coding sequence is TGCAGTGCTAGTCGGGGGGGAGGCGCAGATACGCAGTATTTT.

This sequence joins TRBV21-1 and TRBJ1-5; the tabulated D call, TRBD1, remains unverified against the DNA. TRBV21-1 is a pseudogene. This CDR3 has 18 residues. The CDR3: CATLGQPQFPYSNQPQHF. CDR3 coding DNA: TGTGCCACTTTAGGACAGCCCCAATTTCCATATAGCAATCAGCCCCAGCATTTT.

The chain employs TRBV12-3 or TRBV12-4 and TRBJ2-5; D possibly corresponds to TRBD2 (6 bases). The CDR3 runs to 13 residues. V was shortened by 6 bases and J by 2 bases, with 10 bases between the two germline ends. CDR3: CASSPGDQETQYF. DNA of the CDR3: TGTGCCAGCAGCCCGGGGGATCAAGAGACCCAGTACTTC.

This clone was observed a handful of times. V usage is TRBV7-9 and J usage is TRBJ2-3; tentative D call: TRBD1 (6 bases). Germline V gene sequence: CDR1 SEHNR, CDR2 FQNEAQ (reference sequence). The CDR3 totals 16 residues. V lost 5 bases, J lost 2 bases, and 17 bases lay in between. The DNA of the CDR3 is TGTGCCAGCAGCAAGAACAGGGTTTCGCTCACAGATACGCAGTATTTT. It is translated as CASSKNRVSLTDTQYF. The variable domain in full, with the rest retrieved from reference TRBV7-9 and TRBJ2-3, is DTGVSQNPRHKITKRGQNVTFRCDPISEHNRLYWYRQTLGQGPEFLTYFQNEAQLEKSRLLSDRFSAERPKGSFSTLEIQRTEQGDSAMYLCASSKNRVSLTDTQYFGPGTRLTVL.

The chain links TRBV7-9 to TRBJ2-3, with D hard to call. The CDR3 loop spans 14 amino acids. Looked up from germline, CDR1 is SEHNR and CDR2 is FQNEAQ (reference sequence). Between the trimmed V and J ends, which lost 5 bases and 0 bases, there was a span of 9 bases. CDR3 amino acids: CASSLDGSTDTQYF. CDR3 bases: TGTGCCAGCAGCCTAGACGGGAGCACAGATACGCAGTATTTT.

This clone was recorded once. The rearrangement links TRBV7-9 to TRBJ2-4; possibly TRBD2 for D (5 bases). Germline V lookup: CDR1 SEHNR, CDR2 FQNEAQ (reference sequence). The CDR3 totals 15 residues. Deletions cut 4 bases from V and 0 bases from J, with 10 bases between. The CDR3: CASSSGDLAKNIQYF. The CDR3 nucleotides are TGTGCCAGCAGCTCCGGGGATCTAGCCAAAAACATTCAGTACTTC.